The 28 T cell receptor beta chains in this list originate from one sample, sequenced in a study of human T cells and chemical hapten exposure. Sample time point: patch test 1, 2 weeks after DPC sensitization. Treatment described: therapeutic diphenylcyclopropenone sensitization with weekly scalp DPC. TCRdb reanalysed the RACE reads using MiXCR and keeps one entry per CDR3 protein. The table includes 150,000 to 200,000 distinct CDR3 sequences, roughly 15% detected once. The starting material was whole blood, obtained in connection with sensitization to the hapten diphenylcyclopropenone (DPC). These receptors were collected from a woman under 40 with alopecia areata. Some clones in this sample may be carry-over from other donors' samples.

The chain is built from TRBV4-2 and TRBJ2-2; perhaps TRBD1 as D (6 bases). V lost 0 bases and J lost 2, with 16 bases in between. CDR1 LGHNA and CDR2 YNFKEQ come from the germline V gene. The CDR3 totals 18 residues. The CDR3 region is CASSQDFRGSSNTGELFF. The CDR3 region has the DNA TGTGCCAGCAGCCAAGATTTTAGGGGGAGTAGCAACACCGGGGAGCTGTTTTTT.

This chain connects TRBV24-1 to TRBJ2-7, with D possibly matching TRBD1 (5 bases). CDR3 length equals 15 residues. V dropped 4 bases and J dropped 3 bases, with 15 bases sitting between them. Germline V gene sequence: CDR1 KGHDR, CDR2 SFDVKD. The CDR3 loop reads CATSDPDDRFYEQYF. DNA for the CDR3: TGTGCCACCAGTGACCCCGACGACAGATTCTACGAGCAGTACTTC.

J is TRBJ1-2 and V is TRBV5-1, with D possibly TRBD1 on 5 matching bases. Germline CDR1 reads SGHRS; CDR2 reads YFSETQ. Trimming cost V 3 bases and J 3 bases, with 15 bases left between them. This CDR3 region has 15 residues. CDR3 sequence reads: CASSSNSQGYYGYTF. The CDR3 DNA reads TGCGCCAGCAGCTCCAACTCCCAGGGTTACTATGGCTACACCTTC. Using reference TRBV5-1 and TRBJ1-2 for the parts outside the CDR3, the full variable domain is KAGVTQTPRYLIKTRGQQVTLSCSPISGHRSVSWYQQTPGQGLQFLFEYFSETQRNKGNFPGRFSGRQFSNSRSEMNVSTLELGDSALYLCASSSNSQGYYGYTFGSGTRLTVV.

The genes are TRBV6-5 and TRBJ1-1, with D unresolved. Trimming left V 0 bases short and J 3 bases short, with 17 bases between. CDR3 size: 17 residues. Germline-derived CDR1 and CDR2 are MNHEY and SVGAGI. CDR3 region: CASSYSIMNAGYTEAFF. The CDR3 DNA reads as TGTGCCAGCAGTTACTCGATAATGAACGCCGGCTACACTGAAGCTTTCTTT.

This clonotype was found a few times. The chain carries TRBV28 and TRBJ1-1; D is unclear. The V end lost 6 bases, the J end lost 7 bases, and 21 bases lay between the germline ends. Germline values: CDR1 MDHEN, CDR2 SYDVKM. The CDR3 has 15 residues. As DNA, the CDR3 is TGTGCCAGCAGCCCCCCCCTCTCCGATGGGAATGAAGCTTTCTTT. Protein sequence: CASSPPLSDGNEAFF. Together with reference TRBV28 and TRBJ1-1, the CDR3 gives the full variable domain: DVKVTQSSRYLVKRTGEKVFLECVQDMDHENMFWYRQDPGLGLRLIYFSYDVKMKEKGDIPEGYSVSREKKERFSLILESASTNQTSMYLCASSPPLSDGNEAFFGQGTRLTVV.

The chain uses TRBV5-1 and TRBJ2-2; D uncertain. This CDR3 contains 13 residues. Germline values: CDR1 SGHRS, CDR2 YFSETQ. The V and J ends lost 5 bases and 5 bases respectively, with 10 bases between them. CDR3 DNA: TGCGCCAGCAGATCAGGACGGACCGGGGAGCTGTTTTTT. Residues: CASRSGRTGELFF. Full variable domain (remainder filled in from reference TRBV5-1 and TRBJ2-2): KAGVTQTPRYLIKTRGQQVTLSCSPISGHRSVSWYQQTPGQGLQFLFEYFSETQRNKGNFPGRFSGRQFSNSRSEMNVSTLELGDSALYLCASRSGRTGELFFGEGSRLTVL.

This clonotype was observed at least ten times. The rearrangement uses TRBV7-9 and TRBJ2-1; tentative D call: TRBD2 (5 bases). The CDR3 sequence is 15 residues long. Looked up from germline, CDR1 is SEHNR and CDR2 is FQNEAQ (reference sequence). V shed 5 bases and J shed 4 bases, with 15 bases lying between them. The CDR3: CASSPPGSNYNEQFF. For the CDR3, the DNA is TGTGCCAGCAGCCCTCCGGGGTCAAATTACAATGAGCAGTTCTTC.

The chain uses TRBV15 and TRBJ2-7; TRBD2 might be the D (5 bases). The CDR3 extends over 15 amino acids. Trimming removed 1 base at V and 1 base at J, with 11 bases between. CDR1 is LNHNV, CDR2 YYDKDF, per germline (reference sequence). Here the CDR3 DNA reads TGTGCCACCAGCAGAGTCGGGAAGAAATCCTACGAGCAGTACTTC. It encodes CATSRVGKKSYEQYF.

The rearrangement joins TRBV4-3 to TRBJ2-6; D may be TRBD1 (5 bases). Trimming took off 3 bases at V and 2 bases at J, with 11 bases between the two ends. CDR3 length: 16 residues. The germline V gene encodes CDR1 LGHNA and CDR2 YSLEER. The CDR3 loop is CASSHRTGPGANVLTF. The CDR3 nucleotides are TGCGCCAGCAGCCATAGAACAGGCCCTGGGGCCAACGTCCTGACTTTC.

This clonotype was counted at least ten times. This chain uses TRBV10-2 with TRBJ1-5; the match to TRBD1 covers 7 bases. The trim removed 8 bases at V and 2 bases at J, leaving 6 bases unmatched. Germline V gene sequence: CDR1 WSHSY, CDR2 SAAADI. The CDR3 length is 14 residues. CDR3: CASSLTGGNQPQHF. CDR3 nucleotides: TGCGCCAGCTCTCTAACAGGGGGCAATCAGCCCCAGCATTTT.

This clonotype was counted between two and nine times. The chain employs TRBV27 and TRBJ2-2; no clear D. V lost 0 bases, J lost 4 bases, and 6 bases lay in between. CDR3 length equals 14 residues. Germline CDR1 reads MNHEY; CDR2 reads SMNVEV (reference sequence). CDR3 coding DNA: TGTGCCAGCAGTTTATCGGGCGGCACCGGGGAGCTGTTTTTT. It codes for CASSLSGGTGELFF.

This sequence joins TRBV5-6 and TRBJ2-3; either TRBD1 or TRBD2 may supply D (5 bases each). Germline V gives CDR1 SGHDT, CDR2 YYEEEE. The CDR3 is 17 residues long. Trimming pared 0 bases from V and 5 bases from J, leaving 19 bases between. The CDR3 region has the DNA TGTGCCAGCAGCTTGGAGAGGGGTCCCCGACCCCAAGATACGCAGTATTTT. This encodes CASSLERGPRPQDTQYF.

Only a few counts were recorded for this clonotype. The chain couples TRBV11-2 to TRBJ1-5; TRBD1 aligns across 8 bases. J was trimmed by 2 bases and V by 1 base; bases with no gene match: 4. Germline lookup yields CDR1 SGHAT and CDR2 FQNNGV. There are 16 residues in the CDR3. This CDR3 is CASSLGSTGGNQPQHF. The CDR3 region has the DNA TGTGCCAGCAGCTTAGGGTCGACAGGGGGCAATCAGCCCCAGCATTTT. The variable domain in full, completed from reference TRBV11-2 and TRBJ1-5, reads EAGVAQSPRYKIIEKRQSVAFWCNPISGHATLYWYQQILGQGPKLLIQFQNNGVVDDSQLPKDRFSAERLKGVDSTLKIQPAKLEDSAVYLCASSLGSTGGNQPQHFGDGTRLSIL.

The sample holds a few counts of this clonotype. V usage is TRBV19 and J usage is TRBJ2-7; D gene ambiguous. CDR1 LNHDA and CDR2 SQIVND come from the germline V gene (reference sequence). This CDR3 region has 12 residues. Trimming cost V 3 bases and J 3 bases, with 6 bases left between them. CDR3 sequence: CASSIEGYEQYF. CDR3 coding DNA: TGTGCCAGTAGTATTGAAGGCTACGAGCAGTACTTC.

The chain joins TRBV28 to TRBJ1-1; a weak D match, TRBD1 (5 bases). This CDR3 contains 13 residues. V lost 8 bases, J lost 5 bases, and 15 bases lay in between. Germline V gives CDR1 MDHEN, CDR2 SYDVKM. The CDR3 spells CASPGASGTEAFF. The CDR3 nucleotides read TGTGCCAGCCCCGGGGCCTCGGGGACTGAAGCTTTCTTT.

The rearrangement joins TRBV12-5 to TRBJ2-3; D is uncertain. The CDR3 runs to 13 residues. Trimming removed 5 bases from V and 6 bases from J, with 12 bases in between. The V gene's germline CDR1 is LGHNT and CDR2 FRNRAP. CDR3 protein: CASGRDPLDTQYF. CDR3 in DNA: TGTGCTAGTGGTCGAGATCCACTGGATACGCAGTATTTT.

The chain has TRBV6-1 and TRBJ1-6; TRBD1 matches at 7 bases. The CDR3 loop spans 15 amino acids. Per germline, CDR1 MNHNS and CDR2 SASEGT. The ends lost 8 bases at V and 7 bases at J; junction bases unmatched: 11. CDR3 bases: TGTGCCAGCTTCGAGCAGGGGGGAAGGAATTCACCCCTCCACTTT. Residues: CASFEQGGRNSPLHF.

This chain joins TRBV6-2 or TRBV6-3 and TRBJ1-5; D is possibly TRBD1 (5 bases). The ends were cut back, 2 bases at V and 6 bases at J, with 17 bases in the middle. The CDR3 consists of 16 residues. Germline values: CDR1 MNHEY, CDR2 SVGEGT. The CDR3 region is CASSYVSWDLGQPQHF. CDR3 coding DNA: TGTGCCAGCAGTTACGTTTCTTGGGACTTAGGTCAGCCCCAGCATTTT.

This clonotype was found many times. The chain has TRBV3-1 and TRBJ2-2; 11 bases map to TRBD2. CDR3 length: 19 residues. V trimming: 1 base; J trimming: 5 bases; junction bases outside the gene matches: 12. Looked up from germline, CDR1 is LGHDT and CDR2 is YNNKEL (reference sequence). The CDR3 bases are TGTGCCAGCAGCCAAGCTCGCTTTGCACTAGCGGGAGATACCGGGGAGCTGTTTTTT. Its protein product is CASSQARFALAGDTGELFF. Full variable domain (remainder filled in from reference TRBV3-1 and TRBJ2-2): DTAVSQTPKYLVTQMGNDKSIKCEQNLGHDTMYWYKQDSKKFLKIMFSYNNKELIINETVPNRFSPKSPDKAHLNLHINSLELGDSAVYFCASSQARFALAGDTGELFFGEGSRLTVL.

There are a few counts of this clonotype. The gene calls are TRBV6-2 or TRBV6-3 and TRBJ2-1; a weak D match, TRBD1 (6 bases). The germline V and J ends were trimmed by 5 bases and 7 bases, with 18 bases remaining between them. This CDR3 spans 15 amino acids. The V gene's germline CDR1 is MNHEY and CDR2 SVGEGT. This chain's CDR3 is CASSQSGVGVNEQFF. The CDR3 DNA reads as TGTGCCAGCAGTCAGTCAGGGGTGGGGGTGAATGAGCAGTTCTTC.

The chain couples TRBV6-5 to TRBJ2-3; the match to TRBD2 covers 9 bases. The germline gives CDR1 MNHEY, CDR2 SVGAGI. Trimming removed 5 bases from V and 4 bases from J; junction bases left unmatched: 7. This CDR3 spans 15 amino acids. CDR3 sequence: CASSATLAGADTQYF. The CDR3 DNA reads TGTGCCAGCAGTGCAACACTAGCGGGTGCAGATACGCAGTATTTT.

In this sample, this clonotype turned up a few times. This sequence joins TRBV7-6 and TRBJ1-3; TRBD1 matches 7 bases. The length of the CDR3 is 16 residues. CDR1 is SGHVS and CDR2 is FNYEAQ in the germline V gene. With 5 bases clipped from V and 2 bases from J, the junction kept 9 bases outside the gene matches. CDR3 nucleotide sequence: TGTGCCAGCAGCCTACGACAGGGTAGCACTGGAAACACCATATATTTT. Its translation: CASSLRQGSTGNTIYF.

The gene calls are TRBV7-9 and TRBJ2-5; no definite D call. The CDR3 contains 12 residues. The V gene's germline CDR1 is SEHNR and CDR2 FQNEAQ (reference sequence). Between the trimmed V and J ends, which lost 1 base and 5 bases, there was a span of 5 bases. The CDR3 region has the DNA TGTGCCAGCAGCTTAGGAGCTGAGACCCAGTACTTC. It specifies CASSLGAETQYF.

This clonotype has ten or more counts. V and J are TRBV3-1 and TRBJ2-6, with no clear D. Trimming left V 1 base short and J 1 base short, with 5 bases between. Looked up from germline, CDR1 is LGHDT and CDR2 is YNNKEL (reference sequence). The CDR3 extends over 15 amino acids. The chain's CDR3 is CASSQGQSGANVLTF. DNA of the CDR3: TGTGCCAGCAGCCAAGGACAATCTGGGGCCAACGTCCTGACTTTC.

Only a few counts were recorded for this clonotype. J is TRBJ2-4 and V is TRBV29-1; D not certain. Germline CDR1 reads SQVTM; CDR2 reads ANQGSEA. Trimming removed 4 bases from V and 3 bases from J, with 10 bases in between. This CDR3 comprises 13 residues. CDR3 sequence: CSVVDMGKNIQYF. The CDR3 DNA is TGCAGCGTTGTGGATATGGGCAAAAACATTCAGTACTTC. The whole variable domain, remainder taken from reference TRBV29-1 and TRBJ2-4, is SAVISQKPSRDICQRGTSLTIQCQVDSQVTMMFWYRQQPGQSLTLIATANQGSEATYESGFVIDKFPISRPNLTFSTLTVSNMSPEDSSIYLCSVVDMGKNIQYFGAGTRLSVL.

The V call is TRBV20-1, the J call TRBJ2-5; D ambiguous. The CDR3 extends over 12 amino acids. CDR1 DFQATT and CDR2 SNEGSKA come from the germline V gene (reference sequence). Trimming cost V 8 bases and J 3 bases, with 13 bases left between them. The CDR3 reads CSRVRREETQYF. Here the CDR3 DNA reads TGCAGTCGCGTGCGCCGTGAAGAGACCCAGTACTTC.

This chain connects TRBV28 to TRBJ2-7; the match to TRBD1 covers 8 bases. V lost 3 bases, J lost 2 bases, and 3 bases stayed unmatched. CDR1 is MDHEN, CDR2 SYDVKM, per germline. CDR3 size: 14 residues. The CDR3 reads CASSFRDRPYEQYF. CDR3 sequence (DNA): TGTGCCAGCAGTTTTCGGGACAGGCCCTACGAGCAGTACTTC.

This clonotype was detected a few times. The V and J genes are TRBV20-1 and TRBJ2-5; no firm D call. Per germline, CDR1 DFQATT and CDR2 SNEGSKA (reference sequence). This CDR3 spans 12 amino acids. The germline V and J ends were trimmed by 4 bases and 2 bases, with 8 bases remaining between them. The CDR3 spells CSATVYQETQYF. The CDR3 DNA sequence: TGCAGTGCTACGGTTTATCAAGAGACCCAGTACTTC.